Shown below are 15 T cell receptor beta chains from a single sample sequenced in a study of vaccination effects on CD4 cells after COVID-19. CD4+ T cells were isolated after nine to ten days of culture. The antigens these receptors bind are not known. Using immunoSEQ multiplex PCR, the repertoire was profiled, and TCRdb retains in-frame clones only, with some absent. The sample has 37,000 or so clones; roughly 65% are singletons. The sequencing here drew on CD4+ T cells from PBMCs cultured without peptide, taken before COVID-19 vaccination. These receptors came from a human donor who received a COVID-19 vaccine.

The rearrangement links TRBV27 to TRBJ2-3; unclear D gene. CDR1 MNHEY and CDR2 SMNVEV come from the germline V gene (reference sequence). V was clipped by 6 bases and J by 1 base, with 20 bases between them. The CDR3 spans 17 residues. CDR3 bases: TGTGCCAGCAGGGAAGGGCGCTACCTGCTTGGCACAGATACGCAGTATTTT. Protein sequence: CASREGRYLLGTDTQYF.

The chain joins TRBV6-4 to TRBJ2-3; 9 bases fit TRBD1. The CDR3 spans 15 residues. The junction had 0 bases not matched to a gene; V was cut back by 0 bases and J by 2 bases. From germline, CDR1 is MRHNA and CDR2 SNTAGT. CDR3 in amino acids: CASSDSQGATDTQYF. As DNA, the CDR3 is TGTGCCAGCAGTGACTCACAGGGGGCCACAGATACGCAGTATTTT.

The table lists this clone with a count of one. CDR3 amino acids: CASSLAWIDSGNTIYF. CDR3 nucleotide sequence: TGTGCCAGCAGCTTAGCCTGGATTGACTCTGGAAACACCATATATTTT. The chain carries TRBV13 and TRBJ1-3; unclear D gene. With 1 base removed from V and 0 bases from J, the gap between germline ends came to 10 bases. The CDR3 totals 16 residues. CDR1 and CDR2 from the germline V gene are PRHDT and FYEKMQ (reference sequence).

This chain links TRBV4-1 with TRBJ2-1, with 13 nucleotides matching TRBD2. J was trimmed by 5 bases and V by 4 bases; bases with no gene match: 5. The CDR3 sequence is 16 residues long. The germline V gene has CDR1 MGHRA and CDR2 YSYEKL. CDR3 bases: TGCGCCAGCAGCCGGAGCACTAGCGGGGGGGACAATGAGCAGTTCTTC. It yields the protein CASSRSTSGGDNEQFF.

V usage is TRBV7-9 and J usage is TRBJ1-2, with D unresolved. Germline CDR1 is SEHNR and CDR2 is FQNEAQ (reference sequence). The CDR3 covers 14 residues. V lost 5 bases to trimming and J lost 4 bases, with 14 bases between them. The CDR3 bases are TGTGCCAGCAGCCCGGACGAAGTAAGCTATGGCTACACCTTC. Translation: CASSPDEVSYGYTF.

This clone was seen only a few times. The J gene is TRBJ1-3, the V gene TRBV7-9; no clear D. The CDR3 is 14 amino acids. Germline loops: CDR1 SEHNR, CDR2 FQNEAQ (reference sequence). V shed 2 bases and J shed 2 bases, with 7 bases lying between them. The CDR3 nucleotides are TGTGCCAGCAGCTTACGTGGGGCTGGAAACACCATATATTTT. Protein sequence: CASSLRGAGNTIYF. The full variable domain, in which reference TRBV7-9 and TRBJ1-3 provide the parts outside the CDR3, is DTGVSQNPRHKITKRGQNVTFRCDPISEHNRLYWYRQTLGQGPEFLTYFQNEAQLEKSRLLSDRFSAERPKGSFSTLEIQRTEQGDSAMYLCASSLRGAGNTIYFGEGSWLTVV.

CDR3 bases: TGTGCCAGCAGCTTAGTCGGGGCGGGGTTCACAGATACGCAGTATTTT. Residues: CASSLVGAGFTDTQYF. The rearrangement joins TRBV7-2 to TRBJ2-3, with a tentative D call TRBD2 (6 bases). The germline CDR1 and CDR2 sequences are SGHTA and FQGNSA. V was cut by 1 base and J by 2 bases, with 13 bases left in between. The CDR3 consists of 16 residues.

V is TRBV5-4 and J is TRBJ2-7, with D tentatively TRBD2 (6 bases). Trimming left V 0 bases short and J 8 bases short, with 15 bases between. The germline CDR1 and CDR2 sequences are SGHNT and YYREEE (reference sequence). The CDR3 runs to 14 residues. In DNA, the CDR3 is TGTGCCAGCAGCTTGGCCGGGAGTACCGGGCAGCAGTACTTC. Amino acids: CASSLAGSTGQQYF. The full variable domain, rest sourced from reference TRBV5-4 and TRBJ2-7, is ETGVTQSPTHLIKTRGQQVTLRCSSQSGHNTVSWYQQALGQGPQFIFQYYREEENGRGNFPPRFSGLQFPNYSSELNVNALELDDSALYLCASSLAGSTGQQYFGPGTRLTVT.

The CDR3 DNA reads as TGTGCCAGCAGCTTATTTAGAAGGGGCTACCAAGAGACCCAGTACTTC. Translated, it gives CASSLFRRGYQETQYF. This rearrangement joins TRBV5-6 to TRBJ2-5; D may be TRBD1 (5 bases). Germline values: CDR1 SGHDT, CDR2 YYEEEE. V was trimmed by 2 bases and J by 0 bases, leaving 14 bases between them. There are 16 residues in the CDR3.

The chain joins TRBV7-9 to TRBJ2-7; 8 bases map to TRBD1. This CDR3 comprises 14 residues. Germline lookup yields CDR1 SEHNR and CDR2 FQNEAQ (reference sequence). The J segment lost 1 base and the V segment lost 6 bases, leaving 5 bases of the junction unmatched. The CDR3 loop reads CASRTGGPSYEQYF. In nucleotides, the CDR3 is TGTGCCAGCAGAACAGGGGGACCATCCTACGAGCAGTACTTC.

The rearrangement links TRBV24-1 to TRBJ2-7, with 7 bases identical to TRBD1. Trimming cost V 9 bases and J 2 bases; bases outside gene matches: 15. The CDR3 covers 16 residues. The germline V gene encodes CDR1 KGHDR and CDR2 SFDVKD. CDR3 protein: CATPGRTGILTYEQYF. The CDR3 nucleotides read TGTGCCACCCCCGGACGGACAGGCATATTGACCTACGAGCAGTACTTC.

A single count supports this clone. This rearrangement joins TRBV5-1 to TRBJ2-2; 8 bases fit TRBD1. The junction had 6 bases not matched to a gene; V was cut back by 4 bases and J by 4 bases. Germline V gene data show CDR1 as SGHRS and CDR2 as YFSETQ. CDR3 length equals 15 residues. The CDR3 DNA follows: TGCGCCAGCAGCCGGGGACAGGAGACCACCGGGGAGCTGTTTTTT. Residues: CASSRGQETTGELFF. Variable domain in full (rest from reference TRBV5-1 and TRBJ2-2): KAGVTQTPRYLIKTRGQQVTLSCSPISGHRSVSWYQQTPGQGLQFLFEYFSETQRNKGNFPGRFSGRQFSNSRSEMNVSTLELGDSALYLCASSRGQETTGELFFGEGSRLTVL.

This clone is medium-sized. The rearrangement joins TRBV6-5 to TRBJ2-7; 7 nucleotides align to TRBD1. CDR3 length equals 13 residues. CDR1 is MNHEY and CDR2 is SVGAGI in the germline V gene. J was trimmed by 2 bases and V by 6 bases; bases with no gene match: 4. In DNA form, the CDR3 reads TGTGCCAGCAGGCCCACAGGGGCCTACGAGCAGTACTTC. Protein product: CASRPTGAYEQYF.

The chain is built from TRBV4-1 and TRBJ1-1; TRBD1 matches at 8 bases. CDR1 MGHRA and CDR2 YSYEKL come from the germline V gene. This CDR3 comprises 15 residues. With 6 bases clipped from V and 1 base from J, the junction kept 7 bases outside the gene matches. The CDR3 is CASSGQGAGNTEAFF. Here the CDR3 DNA reads TGCGCCAGCAGTGGGCAGGGGGCAGGGAACACTGAAGCTTTCTTT.

This chain connects TRBV11-2 to TRBJ2-5, with D possibly matching TRBD1 (6 bases). Germline V lookup: CDR1 SGHAT, CDR2 FQNNGV. The CDR3 totals 15 residues. V lost 5 bases and J 2 bases, leaving 15 bases between the germline ends. The CDR3 reads CASSLWTASQETQYF. For the CDR3, the DNA is TGTGCCAGCAGCCTTTGGACAGCGAGTCAAGAGACCCAGTACTTC. The variable domain in full, completed from reference TRBV11-2 and TRBJ2-5, reads EAGVAQSPRYKIIEKRQSVAFWCNPISGHATLYWYQQILGQGPKLLIQFQNNGVVDDSQLPKDRFSAERLKGVDSTLKIQPAKLEDSAVYLCASSLWTASQETQYFGPGTRLLVL.